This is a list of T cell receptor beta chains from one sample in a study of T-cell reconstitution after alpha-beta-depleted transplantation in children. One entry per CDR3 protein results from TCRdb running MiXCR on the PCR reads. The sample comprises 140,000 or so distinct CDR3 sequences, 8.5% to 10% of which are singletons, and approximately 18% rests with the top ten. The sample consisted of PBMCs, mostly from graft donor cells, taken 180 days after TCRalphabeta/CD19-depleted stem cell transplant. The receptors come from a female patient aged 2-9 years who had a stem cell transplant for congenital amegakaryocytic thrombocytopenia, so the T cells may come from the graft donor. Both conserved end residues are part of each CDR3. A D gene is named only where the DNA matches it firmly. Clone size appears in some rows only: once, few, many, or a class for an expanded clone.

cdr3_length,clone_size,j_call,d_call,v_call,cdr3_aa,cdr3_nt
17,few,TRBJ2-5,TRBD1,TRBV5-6,CASSMIDRGYFQETQYF,TGTGCCAGCAGTATGATCGACAGGGGGTATTTCCAAGAGACCCAGTACTTC
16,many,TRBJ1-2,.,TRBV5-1,CASSLTSGQAVYGYTF,TGCGCCAGCAGCCTAACCTCGGGGCAGGCGGTCTATGGCTACACCTTC
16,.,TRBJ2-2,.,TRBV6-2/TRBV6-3,CASSRWTFANTGELFF,TGTGCCAGCAGTCGGTGGACATTCGCGAACACCGGGGAGCTGTTTTTT
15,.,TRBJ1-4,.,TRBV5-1,CASSSSSATNEKLFF,TGCGCCAGCAGCTCAAGTTCTGCAACTAATGAAAAACTGTTTTTT
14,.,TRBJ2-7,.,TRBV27,CASSLSGSRVDQYF,TGTGCCAGCAGTCTAAGCGGCTCCAGGGTCGACCAGTACTTC
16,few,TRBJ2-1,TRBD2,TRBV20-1,CSATLEPGTTYNEQFF,TGCAGTGCTACCCTAGAACCGGGGACTACCTACAATGAGCAGTTCTTC
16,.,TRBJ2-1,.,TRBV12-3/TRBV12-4,CASSLRPPPGRGEQFF,TGTGCCAGCAGTTTAAGGCCTCCCCCGGGGCGGGGTGAGCAGTTCTTC
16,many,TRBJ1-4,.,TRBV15,CATSSVDWWGFCRLFF,TGTGCCACCAGCAGTGTGGATTGGTGGGGCTTCTGTAGGCTGTTTTTT
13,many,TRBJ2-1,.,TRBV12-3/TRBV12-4,CASSSQQGNEQFF,TGTGCCAGCAGTTCGCAGCAGGGTAATGAGCAGTTCTTC
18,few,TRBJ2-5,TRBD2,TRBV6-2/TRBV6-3,CASSRRLAGVGVQETQYF,TGTGCCAGCAGCCGCCGACTAGCGGGAGTGGGAGTCCAAGAGACCCAGTACTTC
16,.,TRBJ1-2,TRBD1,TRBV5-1,CASSSRSTGTASGYTF,TGCGCCAGCAGCTCGAGATCTACCGGGACAGCCTCGGGCTACACCTTC
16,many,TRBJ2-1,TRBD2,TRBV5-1,CASSPGPLAGNNEQFF,TGCGCCAGCAGCCCGGGGCCATTAGCGGGAAACAATGAGCAGTTCTTC
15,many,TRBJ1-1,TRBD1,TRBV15,CATSRDRGGEALAFF,TGTGCCACCAGCAGAGATAGAGGGGGCGAGGCGCTAGCTTTCTTT
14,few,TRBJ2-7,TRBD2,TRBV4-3,CASSQKRELFEQYF,TGCGCCAGCAGCCAAAAGCGGGAGCTCTTCGAGCAGTACTTC
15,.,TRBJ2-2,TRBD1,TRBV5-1,CASSRTGILTGELFF,TGCGCCAGCAGCCGGACAGGGATTTTAACCGGGGAGCTGTTTTTT
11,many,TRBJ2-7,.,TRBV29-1,CSVATGSGQYF,TGCAGCGTGGCGACGGGATCCGGGCAGTACTTC
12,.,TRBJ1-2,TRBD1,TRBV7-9,CASSMTGYGYTF,TGTGCCAGCAGCATGACAGGGTACGGCTACACCTTC
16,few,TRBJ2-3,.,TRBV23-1,CASSQSGQRCTDTQYF,TGCGCCAGCAGTCAATCAGGACAGCGTTGCACAGATACGCAGTATTTT
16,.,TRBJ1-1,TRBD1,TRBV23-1,CASSQSWDSEYTEAFF,TGCGCCAGCAGTCAATCTTGGGACAGTGAATACACTGAAGCTTTCTTT
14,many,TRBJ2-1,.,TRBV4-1,CASSLSGLRNEQFF,TGCGCCAGCAGCCTGTCGGGACTCCGCAATGAGCAGTTCTTC